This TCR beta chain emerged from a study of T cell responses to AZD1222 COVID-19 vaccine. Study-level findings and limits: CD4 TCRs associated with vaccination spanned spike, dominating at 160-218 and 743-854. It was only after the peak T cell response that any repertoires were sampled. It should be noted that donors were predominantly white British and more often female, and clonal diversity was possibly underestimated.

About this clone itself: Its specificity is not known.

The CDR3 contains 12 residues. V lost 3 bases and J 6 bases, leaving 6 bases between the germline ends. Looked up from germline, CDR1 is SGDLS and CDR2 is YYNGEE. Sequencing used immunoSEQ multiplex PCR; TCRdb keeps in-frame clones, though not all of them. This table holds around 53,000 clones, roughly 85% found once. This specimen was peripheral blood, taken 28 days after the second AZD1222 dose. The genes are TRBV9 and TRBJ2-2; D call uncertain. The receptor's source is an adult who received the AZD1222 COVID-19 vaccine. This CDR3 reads CASSANAGELFF. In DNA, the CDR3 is TGTGCCAGCAGCGCGAATGCCGGGGAGCTGTTTTTT.